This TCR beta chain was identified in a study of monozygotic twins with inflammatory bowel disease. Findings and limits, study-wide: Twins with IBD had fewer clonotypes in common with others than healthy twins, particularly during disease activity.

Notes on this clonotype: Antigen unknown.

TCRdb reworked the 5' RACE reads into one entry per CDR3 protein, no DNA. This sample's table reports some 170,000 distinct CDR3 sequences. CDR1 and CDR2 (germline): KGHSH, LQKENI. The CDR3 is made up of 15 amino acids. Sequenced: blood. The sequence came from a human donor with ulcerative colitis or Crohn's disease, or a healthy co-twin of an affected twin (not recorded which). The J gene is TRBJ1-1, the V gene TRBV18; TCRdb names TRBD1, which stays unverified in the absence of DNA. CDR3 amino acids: CASSLYQGTNTEAFF.